This T cell receptor (beta chain) appears in the sequencing data of a study of identical twins. Notes on the study in general: Out-of-frame alpha sequences that twins shared showed excess low generation probability.

TCRdb re-derived calls from the 5' RACE reads in MiXCR, one entry per CDR3 protein. The sample has around 670,000 distinct CDR3 sequences, 6.1% seen once. With 3 bases removed from V and 7 bases from J, the gap between germline ends came to 7 bases. The germline gives CDR1 SEHNR, CDR2 FQNEAQ (reference sequence). This CDR3 has 12 amino acids. The sample holds a few counts of this clonotype. The antigen is unknown. The receptor's source is a man aged 18 to 30 in good health. The chain has TRBV7-9 and TRBJ2-1; D is undetermined. Sequencing input: naive T cells sorted from blood. CDR3 sequence (DNA): TGTGCCAGCAGCTTTAACCCAAATGAGCAGTTCTTC. It codes for CASSFNPNEQFF.